A single T cell receptor (beta chain) is shown here with its context. No antigen is known for it. The data were taken from a study of cytomegalovirus exposure and HLA in healthy donors. Study-wide results and limits: Compared with the roughly 700-donor mean, an Asian-associated ancestry cluster reportedly had fewer N-insertions, according to a later analysis. In vitro checks showed that a few CMV-associated chains really do target CMV antigens.

Vbeta (60) and Jbeta (13) primers were used in the PCR. Produced via immunoSEQ multiplex PCR; TCRdb's table is partial and in-frame only. The sample yields over 150,000 clones, approximately 80% seen once. The clonotype was recovered from a male donor in good health and CMV-seropositive. The sample taken for sequencing was PBMCs.

This CDR3 is CASSQASGQGIYGYTF. CDR3 DNA: TGTGCCAGCAGCCAGGCTTCAGGACAGGGGATCTATGGCTACACCTTC. The chain combines TRBV27 with TRBJ1-2, with TRBD1 matching 9 bases. The CDR3 consists of 16 residues. The germline gives CDR1 MNHEY, CDR2 SMNVEV (reference sequence). V shed 6 bases, J shed 4 bases, and the junction held 12 bases outside the gene matches.